This entry concerns a single TCR beta chain. The antigen is unknown. Of the isolated RNA, all was reverse transcribed, and so the sequenced material was expressed TCRB transcripts. TCRdb's table, derived via immunoSEQ multiplex PCR, lists solely in-frame clones and lacks some. The table has about 290,000 clones, about 8.5% seen once. This specimen comes from a study of beta chain features in type 1 diabetes. Whole-study findings and limits: In these data, an HLA type influence on TCRB rearrangement remained unresolved.

Germline CDR1 and CDR2: SGDLS and YYNGEE. The CDR3 has 17 amino acids. The V and J ends lost 4 bases and 2 bases, in that order; junction bases with no gene match: 8. This TCR was recovered from a woman aged 18-29 years in good health. J is TRBJ2-5 and V is TRBV9, with 13 bases matching TRBD2. Sequencing was performed on central memory CD4+ T cells from blood. Here the CDR3 reads CASSSRTSGGDQETQYF. The CDR3 bases are TGTGCCAGCAGCTCACGAACTAGCGGGGGGGATCAAGAGACCCAGTACTTC.